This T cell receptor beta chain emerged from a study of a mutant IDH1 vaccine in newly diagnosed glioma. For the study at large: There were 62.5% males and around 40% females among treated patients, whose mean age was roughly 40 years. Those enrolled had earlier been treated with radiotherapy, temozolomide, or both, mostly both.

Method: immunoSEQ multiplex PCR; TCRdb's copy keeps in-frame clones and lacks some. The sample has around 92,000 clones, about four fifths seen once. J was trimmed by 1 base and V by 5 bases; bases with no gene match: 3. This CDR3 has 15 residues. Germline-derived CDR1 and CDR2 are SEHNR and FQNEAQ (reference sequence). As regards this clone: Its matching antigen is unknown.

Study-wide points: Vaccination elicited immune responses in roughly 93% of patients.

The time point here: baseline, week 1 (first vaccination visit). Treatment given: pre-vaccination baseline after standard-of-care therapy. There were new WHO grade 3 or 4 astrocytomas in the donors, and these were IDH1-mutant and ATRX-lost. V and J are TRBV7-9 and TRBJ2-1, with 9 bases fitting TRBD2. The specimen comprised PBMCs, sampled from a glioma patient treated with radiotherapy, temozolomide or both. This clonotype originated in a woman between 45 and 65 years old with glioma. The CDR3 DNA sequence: TGTGCCAGCAGCGCGCGGGGGGGTTCCTACAATGAGCAGTTCTTC. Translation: CASSARGGSYNEQFF. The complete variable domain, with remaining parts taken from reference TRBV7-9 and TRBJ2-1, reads DTGVSQNPRHKITKRGQNVTFRCDPISEHNRLYWYRQTLGQGPEFLTYFQNEAQLEKSRLLSDRFSAERPKGSFSTLEIQRTEQGDSAMYLCASSARGGSYNEQFFGPGTRLTVL.